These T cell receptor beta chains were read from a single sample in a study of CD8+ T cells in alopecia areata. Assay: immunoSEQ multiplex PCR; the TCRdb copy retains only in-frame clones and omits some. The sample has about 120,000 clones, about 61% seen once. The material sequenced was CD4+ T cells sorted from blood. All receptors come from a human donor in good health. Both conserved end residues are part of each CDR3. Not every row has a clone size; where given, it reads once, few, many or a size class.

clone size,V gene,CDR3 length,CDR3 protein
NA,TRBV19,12,CASRGVTDTQYF
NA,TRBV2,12,CASSENRVGYTF
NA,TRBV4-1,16,CASSQGILGGGQPQHF
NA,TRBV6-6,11,CASRDGLGYTF
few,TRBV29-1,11,CSARHNYGYTF
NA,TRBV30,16,CAWTTRGGFSTDTQYF
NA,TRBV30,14,CAWRTDKSTDTQYF
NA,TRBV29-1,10,CSVEDPGLFF
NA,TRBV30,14,CAWSVFSSNQPQHF
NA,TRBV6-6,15,CASSLWGINTGELFF
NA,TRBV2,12,CASSSDSYEQYF
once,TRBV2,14,CASRETVAKNIQYF
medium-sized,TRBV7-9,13,CASSPSGGETQYF
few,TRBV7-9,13,CASSLDENTEAFF
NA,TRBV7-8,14,CASSSWTVQETQYF
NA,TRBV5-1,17,CASSLALFDRGTGELFF
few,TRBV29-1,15,CSAVTGLSNTGELFF
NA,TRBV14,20,CASSQDNQVAGALSSYEQYF
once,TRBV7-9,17,CASSVGPQGASNYGYTF
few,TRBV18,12,CASSRDRDGYTF
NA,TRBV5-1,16,CASSLEPAGGQETQYF
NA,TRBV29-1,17,CSVEDRSWQGTTGELFF
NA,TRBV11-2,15,CASSPPTRPQETQYF
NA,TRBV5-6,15,CASSLLRANTGELFF
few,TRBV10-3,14,CAISVGGGTGELFF
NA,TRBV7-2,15,CASSLVWGGWNEQFF
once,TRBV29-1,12,CSVEVDLRVAFF
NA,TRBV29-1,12,CSVDRGQGTQYF
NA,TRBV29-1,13,CSVDRGNTGELFF
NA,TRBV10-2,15,CASSVTGGANYGYTF
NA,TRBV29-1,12,CSARGSSYEQYF
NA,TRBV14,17,CASSRSSSGGAFPEQYF
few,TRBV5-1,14,CASSLSGHQETQYF
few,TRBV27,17,CASSPPLRVRGSYEQYF
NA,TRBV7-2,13,CASSLAATYEQYF
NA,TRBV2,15,CASRISGTGGYEQYF